This T cell receptor (beta chain) was captured by sequencing in a study of vaccination and CD4 T cells after COVID-19 (dated 2022 in TCRdb). Regarding the research as a whole: Convalescent patients had a positive SARS-CoV-2 result on nasal swab PCR, and of these patients, nine had mild disease and one had severe disease. Six males and four females were included in the convalescent cohort, with two Hispanic individuals, seven Caucasians, two Asians and one multiracial person represented. Two doses of either the Pfizer-BioNTech BNT162b2 vaccine (n=8) or the Moderna mRNA-1273 vaccine (n=2) were administered to participants. Post-COVID blood samples were collected from convalescent patients a median of around 96 days after diagnosis, with a range of about 35 to 180 days. Post-vaccine blood samples were obtained a median of around 74 days after the second vaccine dose, with a range of about 12 to 241 days. Culture stimuli were overlapping spike peptide pools from SARS-CoV-2 and from the common cold coronaviruses HCoV-NL63, HCoV-OC43 and HCoV-229E. Control cultures received a CEFX viral epitope pool as the positive control, an HIV-1 Nef peptide pool as the negative control, or no peptide. In 10 COVID-19 convalescent patients and a few infection-naive healthy vaccine recipients, researchers compared the spike-specific CD4+ TCR repertoire from before mRNA vaccination with the repertoire from after.

The library was obtained by PCR. At the Johns Hopkins FTIC core, DNA from the cultured CD4+ T cells underwent TCR sequencing with the Oncomine TCR Beta short-read assay. Genomic DNA was extracted from the cultured CD4+ T cells with the QIAamp micro DNA kit. Oncomine TCR Beta libraries from cultured CD4+ T cells were pooled with unique dual indexes and sequenced on an Illumina iSeq 100. Per the original workflow: Non-productive sequences were filtered out, and CDR3s that did not start with C, did not end with F or W, or were shorter than 7 amino acids were discarded. Antigen-specific clonotypes were identified with the MANAFEST web application by comparing peptide-stimulated wells with reference and other culture wells. An FDR below 0.05, an odds ratio above 5, and a productive frequency above 0.1% in at least two of three replicate wells were required for clones to be considered positive. A clonotype counted as cross-reactive if it showed significant expansion both in the SARS-CoV-2 spike wells and in at least one common cold coronavirus spike condition. Levenshtein distances (stringdist) and unrooted phylogenetic trees (ape) in R version 3.6.1 were used to assess CDR3 homology. TCRdb reran the public reads through fastp at Q25 and MiXCR, keeping productive beta chains. Duplicate CDR3 protein sequences are folded into a single record with the most common DNA and genes. The authors' filters were not applied to this entry. Across this sample there are about 10,000 distinct CDR3 sequences, with 35% to 50% seen only once. The top ten constitute under 35% of the sample.

Trimming at the junction amounts to 6 bases on V and 3 bases on J, and the germline ends lie 6 bases apart. The germline V gene supplies CDR1 MGHDK and CDR2 SYGVNS. From the cysteine up to the phenylalanine, the CDR3 has a length of 12 residues. Only CDR3 DNA is held: 36 bases, read in frame from base 1. Overall results and qualifications from the work: An increase in the median number of SARS-CoV-2-reactive clonotypes from more than 20 after infection to 35 to 40 after vaccination was observed, but the change was not found to be significant. In convalescent patients, a median roughly 86% of post-vaccine SARS-CoV-2-reactive clones were detected only after vaccination, suggesting vaccine-specific priming. The study included relatively few convalescent patients and did not analyze early timepoints after natural infection. Of the vaccine-specific clones found in convalescent patients, nearly all (304 of 307) were mono-reactive for SARS-CoV-2 spike instead of being cross-reactive with common cold coronaviruses.

For this clonotype: The clone's antigen remains unknown. No much larger clonotype is one base removed from it; base qualities were not supplied.

According to the study, the label for this sample's treatment or condition signals: roughly nine-day PBMC culture with coronavirus spike peptide pools or control peptides (ViraFEST assay). The study used the ViraFEST assay, which expanded antigen-specific T cells with peptide pools and then identified expanded clonotypes by TCR sequencing. The positive SARS-CoV-2 PCR tests of the convalescent patients were dated from March to December 2020, before the Alpha, Beta and Delta variants emerged in the United States. Each well held 2.2 million or so PBMCs cultured with around 10 ug/ml peptide pools in IMDM containing approximately 5% human AB serum and roughly 9 IU/ml IL-2. On days 3 and 7, half of the culture medium was replaced with fresh IL-2-containing medium. After more than 8 days of culture, CD4+ T cells were isolated by negative selection using the EasySep CD4+ T cell isolation kit. Ficoll-Paque Plus gradient centrifugation was used to isolate PBMCs from whole blood, and the isolated PBMCs were then either used fresh or cryopreserved at -140C. Triplicate wells were generally used for each culture condition.

This chain is built from TRBV25-1 and TRBJ1-3, with no confidently assigned D gene. The TCR sequence derives from a human donor who had recovered from COVID-19. The material sequenced was CD4+ T cells from blood, cultured in vitro. The CDR3 sequence is CASRGGGNTIYF. The nucleotide sequence is TGTGCCAGCAGGGGAGGTGGAAACACCATATATTTT.